Below, 15 T cell receptor beta chains from the same sample are listed, as sequenced in a study of cytomegalovirus exposure and HLA in healthy donors. Sequencing used immunoSEQ multiplex PCR; TCRdb keeps in-frame clones, though not all of them. In the table there are fewer than 300,000 clones, around 87% of which are singletons. The specimen sequenced was PBMCs. Every receptor here comes from a woman in her late teens or twenties in good health and CMV-seronegative.

This chain uses TRBV7-9 with TRBJ2-7; 10 bases line up with TRBD2. The CDR3 has 16 residues. V shed 1 base, J shed 7 bases, and the junction held 10 bases outside the gene matches. The germline CDR1 and CDR2 sequences are SEHNR and FQNEAQ (reference sequence). The CDR3 bases are TGTGCCAGCAGCTTAGGCCCTAGCGGGAGTTCGGGAGAGCAGTACTTC. Residues: CASSLGPSGSSGEQYF.

The J gene is TRBJ2-5, the V gene TRBV7-9; D unresolved. Germline V CDR1 and CDR2: SEHNR, FQNEAQ (reference sequence). Trimming pared 1 base from V and 7 bases from J, leaving 10 bases between. The CDR3 contains 13 residues. CDR3 sequence: CASSLVQVTTQYF. The CDR3 coding sequence is TGTGCCAGCAGCTTAGTTCAGGTTACGACCCAGTACTTC.

The chain is built from TRBV5-1 and TRBJ2-7; 7 nucleotides agree with TRBD2. Trimming cost V 4 bases and J 2 bases; bases outside gene matches: 9. Germline V gene lookup returns CDR1 SGHRS and CDR2 YFSETQ. The CDR3 covers 15 residues. This CDR3 is CASSEPGLQTYEQYF. The DNA for the CDR3 is TGCGCCAGCAGCGAGCCGGGACTACAAACCTACGAGCAGTACTTC.

The V gene is TRBV9, the J gene TRBJ2-3; 9 bases match TRBD2. This CDR3 spans 15 amino acids. Per germline, CDR1 SGDLS and CDR2 YYNGEE. Trimming at V came to 0 bases and at J to 6 bases, leaving 5 bases not matched to a gene. CDR3: CASSVGLAGSDTQYF. DNA for the CDR3: TGTGCCAGCAGCGTAGGGCTAGCGGGATCCGATACGCAGTATTTT. Using reference TRBV9 and TRBJ2-3 for the parts outside the CDR3, the full variable domain is DSGVTQTPKHLITATGQRVTLRCSPRSGDLSVYWYQQSLDQGLQFLIQYYNGEERAKGNILERFSAQQFPDLHSELNLSSLELGDSALYFCASSVGLAGSDTQYFGPGTRLTVL.

The chain couples TRBV27 to TRBJ2-7; 11 nucleotides match TRBD1. Germline V CDR1 and CDR2: MNHEY, SMNVEV (reference sequence). The CDR3 contains 16 residues. Trimming cost V 5 bases and J 5 bases; bases outside gene matches: 11. The CDR3 sequence is CASSRLRDRGSNEQYF. Here the CDR3 DNA reads TGTGCCAGCAGTCGACTCCGGGACAGGGGGTCTAACGAGCAGTACTTC.

The genes are TRBV14 and TRBJ2-5; 8 positions agree with TRBD2. Trimming took 0 bases from V and 0 from J; bases not matched to a gene: 15. Germline V lookup: CDR1 SGHDN, CDR2 FVKESK. CDR3 length: 20 residues. This CDR3 is CASSQDRRVIAGIYQETQYF. The CDR3 DNA follows: TGTGCCAGCAGCCAAGATAGGAGGGTAATAGCGGGAATCTACCAAGAGACCCAGTACTTC.

The chain links TRBV28 to TRBJ1-5, with 8 bases matching TRBD1. Germline CDR1 MDHEN, CDR2 SYDVKM. The ends lost 6 bases at V and 6 bases at J; junction bases unmatched: 7. There are 14 residues in the CDR3. CDR3 in DNA: TGTGCCAGCAGAGCAGGGGGCGTTGGTCAGCCCCAGCATTTT. Residues: CASRAGGVGQPQHF.

This clone came up once. This rearrangement joins TRBV6-5 to TRBJ2-7; no clear D gene. The V end lost 6 bases, the J end lost 3 bases, and 3 bases lay between the germline ends. In germline, CDR1 is MNHEY, CDR2 SVGAGI. The CDR3 spans 10 residues. CDR3 bases: TGTGCCAGCAGCCACTACGAGCAGTACTTC. Residues: CASSHYEQYF.

The V and J genes are TRBV14 and TRBJ1-3, with TRBD1 matching 8 bases. CDR1 SGHDN and CDR2 FVKESK come from the germline V gene. Trimming cost V 4 bases and J 0 bases; bases outside gene matches: 5. This CDR3 contains 16 residues. The CDR3 DNA reads as TGTGCCAGCAGCCGTCCCGGGACAGGCTCTGGAAACACCATATATTTT. This encodes CASSRPGTGSGNTIYF.

DNA of the CDR3: TGTGCCAGCAGCTTGGCCGGGGTATCCTACGAGCAGTACTTC. Translation gives CASSLAGVSYEQYF. The chain employs TRBV5-8 and TRBJ2-7; D perhaps matches TRBD2 (5 bases). Germline assignment: CDR1 SGHTS and CDR2 YDEGEE. The CDR3 consists of 14 residues. Trimming cost V 0 bases and J 1 base, with 8 bases left between them.

J is TRBJ2-7 and V is TRBV27; 7 bases match TRBD1. The CDR3 runs to 15 residues. V shed 3 bases and J 6 bases; nucleotides not matched to a gene: 11. Germline values: CDR1 MNHEY, CDR2 SMNVEV (reference sequence). CDR3 residues: CASSLNPQGDGEQYF. The DNA of the CDR3 is TGTGCCAGCAGTTTGAATCCGCAGGGGGATGGCGAGCAGTACTTC.

Written as DNA, the CDR3 is TGTGCCAGCAGCGACAGGGGTCTCAGTTGGACGCAGTATTTT. The encoded protein is CASSDRGLSWTQYF. The chain joins TRBV25-1 to TRBJ2-3; TRBD1 agrees at 8 bases. This CDR3 is built from 14 residues. V lost 6 bases, J lost 9 bases, and 11 bases stayed unmatched. From germline, CDR1 is MGHDK and CDR2 SYGVNS.

The chain has TRBV28 and TRBJ1-2, with 10 bases lining up with TRBD1. After removal of 5 bases from V and 2 bases from J, the junction contained 8 bases not matched to a gene. Germline CDR1 and CDR2: MDHEN and SYDVKM. The CDR3 spans 16 residues. The CDR3 spells CASSETKGQGNYGYTF. DNA of the CDR3: TGTGCCAGCAGTGAGACGAAGGGACAGGGGAACTATGGCTACACCTTC.

The chain carries TRBV30 and TRBJ1-5; tentatively, D is TRBD1 (5 bases). Between the trimmed V and J ends, which lost 5 bases and 9 bases, there was a span of 11 bases. Germline lookup yields CDR1 GTSNPN and CDR2 SVGIG (reference sequence). The CDR3 runs to 11 residues. DNA for the CDR3: TGTGCCTGGGGGGGGAGCAGGCCCCAGCATTTT. Protein product: CAWGGSRPQHF.

This clone was observed once. The V call is TRBV11-2, the J call TRBJ1-2; possibly TRBD1 for D (5 bases). The V and J ends lost 3 bases and 2 bases respectively, with 16 bases between them. The CDR3 spans 16 residues. CDR1 and CDR2 from the germline V gene are SGHAT and FQNNGV. The CDR3 DNA sequence: TGTGCCAGCAGCTTTTCCAGGGTGGACCCAAACTATGGCTACACCTTC. This gives the protein CASSFSRVDPNYGYTF.